This is a list of T cell receptor beta chains from one sample in a study of shared clonotypes between healthy human individuals. This table comes from immunoSEQ multiplex PCR, and its TCRdb copy is limited to in-frame clones, with some not included. The table records over 700,000 clones, 72% of them present only once. Sequencing was carried out using memory CD4+ T cells sorted from blood. These receptors were obtained from a woman in her 30s in good health. Each CDR3 is given with its conserved first and last residue. D genes are given only for firm matches. Only some rows state a clone size, as once, few, many or a class for expanded clones.

D gene: .; V gene: TRBV27; J gene: TRBJ1-1; clone size: few; CDR3 DNA: TGTGCCAGCAGTCCACTTAGGGTTACCTTGAACACTGAAGCTTTCTTT; CDR3 protein: CASSPLRVTLNTEAFF
D gene: TRBD2; V gene: TRBV11-3; J gene: TRBJ2-5; clone size: .; CDR3 DNA: TGTGCCAGCGCACTAGCGCCTCAAGAGACCCAGTACTTC; CDR3 protein: CASALAPQETQYF
D gene: TRBD1; V gene: TRBV27; J gene: TRBJ2-7; clone size: .; CDR3 DNA: TGTGCCAGCAGCCGGACAGGCAACTACGAGCAGTACTTC; CDR3 protein: CASSRTGNYEQYF
D gene: .; V gene: TRBV5-1; J gene: TRBJ2-1; clone size: .; CDR3 DNA: TGCGCCAGCAGCCCCTCAAGCGGCTCCTACAATGAGCAGTTCTTC; CDR3 protein: CASSPSSGSYNEQFF
D gene: .; V gene: TRBV7-9; J gene: TRBJ1-4; clone size: .; CDR3 DNA: TGTGCCAGCAGTCTGGGGGGCTATAATGAAAAACTGTTTTTT; CDR3 protein: CASSLGGYNEKLFF
D gene: TRBD1; V gene: TRBV6-5; J gene: TRBJ2-1; clone size: .; CDR3 DNA: TGTGCCAGCAGCATGGACAGGGGAGAGGGCAATGAGCAGTTCTTC; CDR3 protein: CASSMDRGEGNEQFF
D gene: .; V gene: TRBV11-2; J gene: TRBJ2-5; clone size: many; CDR3 DNA: TGTGCCAGCAGCCGGGGAGAGACCCAGTACTTC; CDR3 protein: CASSRGETQYF
D gene: .; V gene: TRBV18; J gene: TRBJ1-2; clone size: .; CDR3 DNA: TGTGCCAGCTCGGAGGCGGGTACGGGATATGGCTACACCTTC; CDR3 protein: CASSEAGTGYGYTF
D gene: TRBD2; V gene: TRBV5-1; J gene: TRBJ2-5; clone size: .; CDR3 DNA: TGCGCCAGCAGCTCGGGCGGGGGGCAAGAGACCCAGTACTTC; CDR3 protein: CASSSGGGQETQYF
D gene: .; V gene: TRBV7-2; J gene: TRBJ1-2; clone size: few; CDR3 DNA: TGTGCCAGCAGCTTGCAGACAGCTAACTATGGCTACACCTTC; CDR3 protein: CASSLQTANYGYTF
D gene: .; V gene: TRBV6-5; J gene: TRBJ2-7; clone size: .; CDR3 DNA: TGTGCCTCTCACGGAACCTCTGCGGGGGAGCAGTACTTC; CDR3 protein: CASHGTSAGEQYF
D gene: .; V gene: TRBV15; J gene: TRBJ2-7; clone size: .; CDR3 DNA: TGTGCCACCAGCAGAGGAGGCGACGAGCAGTACTTC; CDR3 protein: CATSRGGDEQYF
D gene: .; V gene: TRBV5-6; J gene: TRBJ2-7; clone size: .; CDR3 DNA: TGTGCCAGCAGCTTGGGGGCTCGATCCTACGAGCAGTACTTC; CDR3 protein: CASSLGARSYEQYF
D gene: .; V gene: TRBV7-9; J gene: TRBJ2-2; clone size: many; CDR3 DNA: TGTGCCAGCACAGGGAACACCGGGGAGCTGTTTTTT; CDR3 protein: CASTGNTGELFF
D gene: TRBD2; V gene: TRBV6-1; J gene: TRBJ2-2; clone size: few; CDR3 DNA: TGTGCCAGCAGTGATTATGGACTAGCGGGAGGATACACCGGGGAGCTGTTTTTT; CDR3 protein: CASSDYGLAGGYTGELFF
D gene: .; V gene: TRBV7-8; J gene: TRBJ2-4; clone size: .; CDR3 DNA: TGTGCCAGCAGCTTCGACAGGAAAAACATTCAGTACTTC; CDR3 protein: CASSFDRKNIQYF
D gene: .; V gene: TRBV6-5; J gene: TRBJ2-3; clone size: .; CDR3 DNA: TGTGCCAGCAGTCATCATAACCAAGACAGTCTTACGCAGTATTTT; CDR3 protein: CASSHHNQDSLTQYF
D gene: TRBD2; V gene: TRBV7-8; J gene: TRBJ2-1; clone size: .; CDR3 DNA: TGTGCCAGCAGCTTAGGCCCCGGGACTAGCACATACAATGAGCAGTTCTTC; CDR3 protein: CASSLGPGTSTYNEQFF
D gene: TRBD2; V gene: TRBV4-1; J gene: TRBJ2-5; clone size: once; CDR3 DNA: TGCGCCAGCAGCCAACCTACTAGCGGAGCGAGGCAAGAGACCCAGTACTTC; CDR3 protein: CASSQPTSGARQETQYF